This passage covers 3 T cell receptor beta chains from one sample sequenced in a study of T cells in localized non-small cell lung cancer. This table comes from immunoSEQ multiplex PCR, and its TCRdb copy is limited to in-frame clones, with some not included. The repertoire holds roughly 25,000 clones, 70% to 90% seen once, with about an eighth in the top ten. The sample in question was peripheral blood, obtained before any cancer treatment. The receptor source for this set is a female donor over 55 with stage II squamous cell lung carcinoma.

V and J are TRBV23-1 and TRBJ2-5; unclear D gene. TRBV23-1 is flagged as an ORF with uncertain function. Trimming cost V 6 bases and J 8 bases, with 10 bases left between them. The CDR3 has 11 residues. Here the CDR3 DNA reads TGCGCCAGCAGCCGCCGGGCCACCCAGTACTTC. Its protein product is CASSRRATQYF.

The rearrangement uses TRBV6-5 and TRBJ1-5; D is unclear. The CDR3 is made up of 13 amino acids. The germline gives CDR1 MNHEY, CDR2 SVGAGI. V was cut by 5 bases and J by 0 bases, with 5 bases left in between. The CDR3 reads CASSPYSNQPQHF. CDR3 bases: TGTGCCAGCAGTCCGTATAGCAATCAGCCCCAGCATTTT.

CDR3 sequence: CASSPVGGLSTDTQYF. In DNA, the CDR3 is TGTGCCAGCAGCCCCGTTGGCGGACTTAGCACAGATACGCAGTATTTT. V and J are TRBV7-7 and TRBJ2-3; D may be TRBD2 (5 bases). Trimming took 5 bases from V and 0 from J, leaving 15 bases between them. This CDR3 has 16 residues. Germline V gene data show CDR1 as SSHAT and CDR2 as FNYEAQ (reference sequence).